This T cell receptor beta chain was identified in a study of cytomegalovirus exposure and HLA in healthy donors. Primers included in the PCR were 60 Vbeta and 13 Jbeta primers. Assay: immunoSEQ multiplex PCR; the TCRdb copy retains only in-frame clones and omits some. This sample carries over 85,000 clones, about 90% of them seen once, and the ten largest clones take around 2%. The receptor's source is a middle-aged man in good health and CMV-seronegative. The sequenced material came from PBMCs.

The CDR3 sequence is CASSPRGWDSPLHF. The CDR3 region has the DNA TGTGCCAGCAGTCCTAGGGGGTGGGATTCACCCCTCCACTTT. The V and J genes are TRBV6-4 and TRBJ1-6; D may be TRBD1 (6 bases). CDR1 is MRHNA, CDR2 SNTAGT, per germline. Trimming pared 5 bases from V and 8 bases from J, leaving 13 bases between. The CDR3 extends over 14 amino acids.